The 27 T cell receptor beta chains below come from one sample, sequenced in a study of Ad26.COV2.S vaccination and SARS-CoV-2 variants (dated by TCRdb to the early 2020s). Receptors were amplified or captured by the immunoSEQ multiplex PCR assay. The table comes from immuneACCESS by way of TCRdb, which keeps in-frame sequences with V and J called. Part of the clones is missing from these tables; in studies checked, under half for an unresolved V gene and the rest for unknown reasons. The sample yields about 330,000 clones; under 90% were counted once. The ten largest clones capture around 5% of the sample. The treatment or condition label of this sample denotes: over 15 received Ad26.COV2.S at low or high dose, single or two shots; roughly five received placebo; per-sample allocation not given. Repertoires of vaccine and placebo recipients were sequenced from samples taken on day 63 after the first injection.

The sample was peripheral blood, taken in a trial of Ad26.COV2.S vaccine versus placebo. All receptors come from a person aged 18-65 years who received the Ad26.COV2.S COVID-19 vaccine or a placebo.

The rearrangement uses TRBV4-1 and TRBJ2-3, with D uncertain. Trimming took 3 bases from V and 5 from J, leaving 9 bases between them. This CDR3 comprises 13 residues. The germline gives CDR1 MGHRA, CDR2 YSYEKL. The CDR3 sequence is CASSQGWRDTQYF. The CDR3 DNA reads as TGCGCCAGCAGCCAGGGGTGGAGAGATACGCAGTATTTT.

This chain joins TRBV7-2 and TRBJ1-2; D is unclear. From germline, CDR1 is SGHTA and CDR2 FQGNSA. The CDR3 covers 14 residues. The V end lost 1 base, the J end lost 2 bases, and 8 bases lay between the germline ends. Here the CDR3 DNA reads TGTGCCAGCAGCTTAGTCTCTTCGAACTATGGCTACACCTTC. This gives the protein CASSLVSSNYGYTF.

This chain links TRBV7-2 with TRBJ1-1; tentative D call: TRBD1 (5 bases). This CDR3 has 15 amino acids. V was cut by 5 bases and J by 1 base, with 14 bases left in between. Germline assignment: CDR1 SGHTA and CDR2 FQGNSA. In DNA form, the CDR3 reads TGTGCCAGCAGCCATACGTCCGGGACGAACACTGAAGCTTTCTTT. Protein sequence: CASSHTSGTNTEAFF. Variable domain in full (rest from reference TRBV7-2 and TRBJ1-1): GAGVSQSPSNKVTEKGKDVELRCDPISGHTALYWYRQSLGQGLEFLIYFQGNSAPDKSGLPSDRFSAERTGGSVSTLTIQRTQQEDSAVYLCASSHTSGTNTEAFFGQGTRLTVV.

This clone was counted once. The chain links TRBV4-3 to TRBJ1-2; D unresolved. CDR1 is LGHNA and CDR2 is YSLEER in the germline V gene. Trimming shortened V by 0 bases and J by 4 bases, and 12 bases separated the two germline ends. This CDR3 is built from 15 residues. The DNA for the CDR3 is TGCGCCAGCAGCCAAGAAGGCGGTTGGGCCTATGGCTACACCTTC. Its protein is CASSQEGGWAYGYTF.

The chain joins TRBV27 to TRBJ2-3; D is unresolved. The CDR3 is made up of 13 amino acids. V shed 3 bases and J shed 3 bases, with 7 bases lying between them. Germline CDR1 MNHEY, CDR2 SMNVEV (reference sequence). CDR3 protein: CASSFGYTDTQYF. The CDR3 region has the DNA TGTGCCAGCAGTTTCGGTTATACAGATACGCAGTATTTT.

The CDR3 DNA sequence: TGTGCCAGCAGCCATCCGCGACTAGCGGGAGACAAAAACATTCAGTACTTC. It yields the protein CASSHPRLAGDKNIQYF. The J gene is TRBJ2-4, the V gene TRBV3-1 (or the pseudogene TRBV3-2); 12 bases are shared with TRBD2. Germline V lookup: CDR1 LGHDT, CDR2 YNNKEL (reference sequence). This CDR3 has 17 residues. V shed 3 bases and J 3 bases; nucleotides not matched to a gene: 6.

The V and J genes are TRBV4-3 and TRBJ2-1; D unresolved. This CDR3 contains 12 residues. Germline V gene sequence: CDR1 LGHNA, CDR2 YSLEER. V lost 5 bases and J 7 bases, leaving 9 bases between the germline ends. The CDR3 region has the DNA TGCGCCAGCAGCTATACGATGAATGAGCAGTTCTTC. Protein product: CASSYTMNEQFF.

The chain joins TRBV7-9 to TRBJ1-1; 7 nucleotides line up with TRBD1. Looked up from germline, CDR1 is SEHNR and CDR2 is FQNEAQ (reference sequence). The CDR3 runs to 16 residues. Trimming removed 5 bases from V and 6 bases from J; junction bases left unmatched: 15. As DNA, the CDR3 is TGTGCCAGCAGCCACCCGACGAGGGGGCTCCTTCCTGAAGCTTTCTTT. It encodes CASSHPTRGLLPEAFF.

The chain couples TRBV23-1 to TRBJ1-4, with 10 nucleotides matching TRBD1. TRBV23-1 belongs to the ORF category, with a function that is uncertain. The V gene end was trimmed by 4 bases and the J gene end by 11 bases; junction bases not matched to a gene: 10. This CDR3 is 15 amino acids long. As DNA, the CDR3 is TGCGCCAGCAGTCGAGCACCCGGGACAGGGGAGAAACTGTTTTTT. It encodes CASSRAPGTGEKLFF.

The V gene is TRBV28, the J gene TRBJ1-5; 10 bases fit TRBD1. V was clipped by 2 bases and J by 7 bases; unmatched bases: 14. The germline V gene encodes CDR1 MDHEN and CDR2 SYDVKM. CDR3 size: 18 residues. CDR3 coding DNA: TGTGCCAGCAGTTTACTCCCCATCGGGACAGGGGCCCGGCAGCCCCAGCATTTT. This gives the protein CASSLLPIGTGARQPQHF.

A few counts support this clone. The chain recombines TRBV18 with TRBJ1-6, with 7 bases lining up with TRBD1. Germline loops: CDR1 KGHSH, CDR2 LQKENI. CDR3 length equals 17 residues. V was pared by 6 bases and J by 9 bases, with 17 bases of the junction left unmatched. CDR3 nucleotides: TGTGCCAGCTCCACGAATCGAGGCAGGGGGTCGGTTTCACCCCTCCACTTT. This encodes CASSTNRGRGSVSPLHF.

The V gene is TRBV7-9, the J gene TRBJ1-2; D gene ambiguous. There are 15 residues in the CDR3. V lost 6 bases and J 0 bases, leaving 14 bases between the germline ends. CDR1 and CDR2 (germline): SEHNR, FQNEAQ (reference sequence). DNA for the CDR3: TGTGCCAGCAGTCTACAGTACCCTCCTAACTATGGCTACACCTTC. This codes for CASSLQYPPNYGYTF.

The chain couples TRBV4-3 to TRBJ1-3; D not resolved. The CDR3 is 13 residues long. V lost 0 bases, J lost 4 bases, and 4 bases lay in between. Germline assignment: CDR1 LGHNA and CDR2 YSLEER. CDR3 in amino acids: CASSQDWGNTIYF. CDR3 DNA sequence: TGCGCCAGCAGCCAAGATTGGGGAAACACCATATATTTT.

This clone appeared a single time. This chain joins TRBV11-2 and TRBJ1-6, with D uncertain. The V and J ends lost 0 bases and 9 bases respectively, with 6 bases between them. The germline CDR1 and CDR2 sequences are SGHAT and FQNNGV. This CDR3 has 13 residues. In DNA, the CDR3 is TGTGCCAGCAGCTTAGAGTGGGGTTCACCCCTCCACTTT. Protein: CASSLEWGSPLHF.

The V and J genes are TRBV28 and TRBJ2-7; 7 nucleotides match TRBD2. Germline-derived CDR1 and CDR2 are MDHEN and SYDVKM. The CDR3 contains 14 residues. The V segment lost 7 bases and the J segment 6 bases; nucleotides outside the gene matches: 12. The CDR3 DNA follows: TGTGCCAGCACCAGCGGGACCGACTCGGGCGAGCAGTACGTC. Its protein is CASTSGTDSGEQYV.

The table lists this clone with many counts. This chain links TRBV7-2 with TRBJ2-7, with TRBD1 matching over 7 bases. The CDR3 contains 17 residues. The V gene end was trimmed by 1 base and the J gene end by 3 bases; junction bases not matched to a gene: 12. In germline, CDR1 is SGHTA, CDR2 FQGNSA. The CDR3 protein is CASSLGFGGTAVYEQYF. In DNA form, the CDR3 reads TGTGCCAGCAGCTTAGGATTCGGTGGGACAGCCGTCTACGAGCAGTACTTC.

The J gene is TRBJ2-5, the V gene TRBV4-3; D remains ambiguous. CDR3 length: 15 amino acids. Germline CDR1 and CDR2: LGHNA and YSLEER. Between the trimmed V and J ends, which lost 0 bases and 3 bases, there was a span of 11 bases. CDR3 amino acids: CASSQDRVRKETQYF. The CDR3 DNA sequence: TGCGCCAGCAGCCAAGATCGGGTTAGGAAAGAGACCCAGTACTTC.

The chain has TRBV15 and TRBJ2-2, with 7 bases that match TRBD1. CDR1 is LNHNV, CDR2 YYDKDF, per germline (reference sequence). V dropped 6 bases and J dropped 5; count of bases not matched to a gene: 6. CDR3 size: 14 residues. Written as DNA, the CDR3 is TGTGCCACCAGAGGAAAGGGGGCAACCGGGGAGCTGTTTTTT. It is translated as CATRGKGATGELFF.

This chain links TRBV19 with TRBJ2-3; D not certain. V was cut by 3 bases and J by 4 bases, with 14 bases left in between. CDR3 length: 15 amino acids. Germline loops: CDR1 LNHDA, CDR2 SQIVND (reference sequence). CDR3 sequence (DNA): TGTGCCAGTAGTATTAGGGCCTCTCTTGCAGATACGCAGTATTTT. Translation: CASSIRASLADTQYF. Based on the CDR3 plus reference TRBV19 and TRBJ2-3, the full variable domain is DGGITQSPKYLFRKEGQNVTLSCEQNLNHDAMYWYRQDPGQGLRLIYYSQIVNDFQKGDIAEGYSVSREKKESFPLTVTSAQKNPTAFYLCASSIRASLADTQYFGPGTRLTVL.

The chain is built from TRBV28 and TRBJ2-7; D may correspond to TRBD1 or TRBD2 (5 bases each). CDR1 and CDR2 (germline): MDHEN, SYDVKM. This CDR3 is 13 amino acids long. V lost 9 bases and J lost 7, with 19 bases in between. CDR3 protein: CASQGRDRTEQYV. As DNA, the CDR3 is TGTGCCAGTCAGGGTAGGGACCGCACAGAGCAGTACGTC.

This sequence joins TRBV14 and TRBJ1-1; TRBD1 is a possible D gene (5 bases). V was pared by 6 bases and J by 5 bases, with 22 bases between. Germline-derived CDR1 and CDR2 are SGHDN and FVKESK. The CDR3 sequence is 16 residues long. This CDR3 is CASSKWGWLRRTEAFF. As DNA, the CDR3 is TGTGCCAGCAGTAAATGGGGGTGGTTGAGAAGGACTGAAGCTTTCTTT. The full variable domain, with the rest looked up from reference TRBV14 and TRBJ1-1, is EAGVTQFPSHSVIEKGQTVTLRCDPISGHDNLYWYRRVMGKEIKFLLHFVKESKQDESGMPNNRFLAERTGGTYSTLKVQPAELEDSGVYFCASSKWGWLRRTEAFFGQGTRLTVV.

Remarks on this clone: Other nucleotide sequences in the sample specify the same CDR3. The chain combines TRBV29-1 with TRBJ1-1, with no clear D. Germline V gene data show CDR1 as SQVTM and CDR2 as ANQGSEA. The CDR3 has 11 residues. V was clipped by 4 bases and J by 1 base, with 4 bases between them. CDR3 amino acids: CSVAENTEAFF. CDR3 nucleotides: TGCAGCGTTGCTGAGAACACTGAAGCTTTCTTT.

The chain carries TRBV7-6 and TRBJ2-6, with D unclear. Trimming pared 8 bases from V and 2 bases from J, leaving 7 bases between. The CDR3 runs 13 residues. CDR1 and CDR2 from the germline V gene are SGHVS and FNYEAQ. The CDR3 protein is CASGYTGANVLTF. The CDR3 coding sequence is TGTGCCAGCGGCTATACTGGGGCCAACGTCCTGACTTTC.

The V gene is TRBV9, the J gene TRBJ2-5; TRBD2 might be the D (6 bases). Between the trimmed V and J ends, which lost 4 bases and 2 bases, there was a span of 15 bases. CDR3 length: 15 amino acids. Germline V gives CDR1 SGDLS, CDR2 YYNGEE. The CDR3 protein is CASSTSPEGQETQYF. For the CDR3, the DNA is TGTGCCAGCAGCACCTCCCCGGAGGGACAAGAGACCCAGTACTTC.

Here the CDR3 reads CASGLVLWASGSYNEQFF. The CDR3 region has the DNA TGTGCTAGTGGTTTGGTCCTATGGGCTAGCGGCTCCTACAATGAGCAGTTCTTC. The rearrangement joins TRBV12-5 to TRBJ2-1, with 7 bases matching TRBD2. J gave up 0 bases and V 0 bases, and 8 bases lay outside the gene matches. The length of the CDR3 is 18 residues. Germline V gene sequence: CDR1 LGHNT, CDR2 FRNRAP.

The rearrangement joins TRBV19 to TRBJ2-5; 7 nucleotides match TRBD1. Germline V gives CDR1 LNHDA, CDR2 SQIVND (reference sequence). The CDR3 length is 14 residues. The junction had 3 bases not matched to a gene; V was cut back by 3 bases and J by 2 bases. The DNA for the CDR3 is TGTGCCAGTAGTATCCGGGACAGTCAAGAGACCCAGTACTTC. It codes for CASSIRDSQETQYF. The full variable domain, in which reference TRBV19 and TRBJ2-5 provide the parts outside the CDR3, is DGGITQSPKYLFRKEGQNVTLSCEQNLNHDAMYWYRQDPGQGLRLIYYSQIVNDFQKGDIAEGYSVSREKKESFPLTVTSAQKNPTAFYLCASSIRDSQETQYFGPGTRLLVL.

The J gene is TRBJ2-1, the V gene TRBV11-3, with D perhaps matching TRBD2 (6 bases). The CDR3 length is 17 residues. V dropped 1 base and J dropped 8 bases, with 21 bases sitting between them. Germline V lookup: CDR1 SGHNT, CDR2 YENEEA. The DNA for the CDR3 is TGTGCCAGCAGCTTAGTTTGGAAGACTAGACTGTTCTATGAGCAGTTCTTC. Translating it yields CASSLVWKTRLFYEQFF.